The 2 T cell receptor beta chains below come from one sample, sequenced in a study of blood T cell repertoires in COVID-19 (dated by TCRdb to about 2020). Library prep was done by the immunoSEQ multiplex PCR assay. TCRdb retrieved this table from immuneACCESS and kept in-frame rearrangements only. Not all clones are present; in checked studies, unresolved V genes account for under half, and no reason is known for the remainder. Within this sample are some 48,000 clones, with about 82% of them counted one time only. The ten most abundant clones make up 14% to 15% of the sample. Sequencing was carried out using peripheral blood. These receptors originate from a human donor in a cohort sampled during active COVID-19.

The chain employs TRBV19 and TRBJ2-5, with D maybe TRBD2 (6 bases). There are 13 residues in the CDR3. Germline CDR1 and CDR2: LNHDA and SQIVND (reference sequence). Trimming took off 6 bases at V and 5 bases at J, with 13 bases between the two ends. In DNA, the CDR3 is TGTGCCAGTAGCCTCGGGACTGTGGAGACCCAGTACTTC. Its translation: CASSLGTVETQYF.

This rearrangement joins TRBV11-3 to TRBJ2-1; 10 nucleotides align to TRBD2. The CDR3 is 16 amino acids. Trimming removed 5 bases from V and 4 bases from J; junction bases left unmatched: 8. Germline loops: CDR1 SGHNT, CDR2 YENEEA. Here the CDR3 reads CASSRVGTSAYNEQFF. CDR3 sequence (DNA): TGTGCCAGCAGCCGAGTTGGGACTAGCGCATACAATGAGCAGTTCTTC.